This T cell receptor beta chain was identified in a study of T cell changes during pregnancy in multiple sclerosis. Sequencing used immunoSEQ multiplex PCR; TCRdb keeps in-frame clones, though not all of them. This sample has approximately 83,000 clones, with 94% found just once. The CDR3 sequence is 16 residues long. Germline-derived CDR1 and CDR2 are SGHNT and YYREEE (reference sequence). The V gene lost 1 base and the J gene lost 1 base, with 13 bases spanning the gap. The sequence derives from a female donor with multiple sclerosis, enrolled in a pregnancy study. The sequenced sample was peripheral blood, obtained in the third trimester of pregnancy. The chain combines TRBV5-4 with TRBJ2-3; the D is unclear. The CDR3 reads CASSLSGVFGTDTQYF. Here the CDR3 DNA reads TGTGCCAGCAGCTTGTCTGGAGTATTTGGCACAGATACGCAGTATTTT. Full variable domain (rest looked up from reference TRBV5-4 and TRBJ2-3): ETGVTQSPTHLIKTRGQQVTLRCSSQSGHNTVSWYQQALGQGPQFIFQYYREEENGRGNFPPRFSGLQFPNYSSELNVNALELDDSALYLCASSLSGVFGTDTQYFGPGTRLTVL.